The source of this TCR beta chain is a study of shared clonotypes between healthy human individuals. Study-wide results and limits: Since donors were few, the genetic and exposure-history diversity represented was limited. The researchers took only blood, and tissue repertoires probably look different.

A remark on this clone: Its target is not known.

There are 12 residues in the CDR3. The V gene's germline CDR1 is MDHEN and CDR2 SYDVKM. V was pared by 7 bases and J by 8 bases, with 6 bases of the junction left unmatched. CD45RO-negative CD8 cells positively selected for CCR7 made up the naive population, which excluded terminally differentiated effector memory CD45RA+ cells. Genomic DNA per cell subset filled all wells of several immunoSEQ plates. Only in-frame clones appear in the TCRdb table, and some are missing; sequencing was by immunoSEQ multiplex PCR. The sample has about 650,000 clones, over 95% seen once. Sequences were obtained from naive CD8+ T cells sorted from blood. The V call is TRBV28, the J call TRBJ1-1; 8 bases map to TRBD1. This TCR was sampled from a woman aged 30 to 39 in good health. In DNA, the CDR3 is TGTGCCAGCACCACGGACAGGGACGAAGCTTTCTTT. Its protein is CASTTDRDEAFF.